Presented here are 10 T cell receptor beta chains from one specimen sequenced in a study of cytomegalovirus exposure and HLA in healthy donors. A multiplex PCR was run with 60 Vbeta primers and 13 Jbeta primers. The repertoire was sequenced with immunoSEQ multiplex PCR; TCRdb's copy has only in-frame clones and lacks some. The profile shows around 150,000 clones, about 70% of them singletons. Sequencing was carried out using PBMCs. The receptor source for this set is a woman aged 40-49 years in good health and CMV-seropositive.

This sequence joins TRBV9 and TRBJ1-3; D gene uncertain. Germline CDR1 reads SGDLS; CDR2 reads YYNGEE. Trimming removed 4 bases at V and 7 bases at J, with 12 bases between. The CDR3 runs 13 residues. CDR3 amino acids: CASSPAVTNTIYF. The CDR3 bases are TGTGCCAGCAGCCCTGCGGTTACGAACACCATATATTTT.

The rearrangement joins TRBV6-6 to TRBJ2-5, with D possibly TRBD1 on 5 matching bases. The CDR3 is 15 residues long. Trimming removed 3 bases at V and 1 base at J, with 12 bases between. Germline lookup yields CDR1 MNHNY and CDR2 SVGAGI (reference sequence). The CDR3: CASSYRGQIQETQYF. The CDR3 region has the DNA TGTGCCAGCAGTTATCGTGGACAAATCCAAGAGACCCAGTACTTC.

A few counts support this clone. The rearrangement joins TRBV7-9 to TRBJ2-2; possibly TRBD2 for D (6 bases). There are 12 residues in the CDR3. V was cut by 8 bases and J by 4 bases, with 8 bases left in between. Germline V gene sequence: CDR1 SEHNR, CDR2 FQNEAQ (reference sequence). Here the CDR3 DNA reads TGTGCCAGCGCGGGGACCACCGGGGAGCTGTTTTTT. This codes for CASAGTTGELFF.

V usage is TRBV5-5 and J usage is TRBJ2-2; D uncertain. The CDR3 runs to 17 residues. Looked up from germline, CDR1 is SGHKS and CDR2 is YYEKEE (reference sequence). Deletions cut 6 bases from V and 1 base from J, with 19 bases between. CDR3 nucleotides: TGTGCCAGCACGTCGACGGCGGCAGTAAAGAACACCGGGGAGCTGTTTTTT. It translates to CASTSTAAVKNTGELFF.

This sequence joins TRBV28 and TRBJ2-1; D is perhaps TRBD2 (6 bases). V lost 6 bases, J lost 8 bases, and 20 bases lay in between. This CDR3 spans 15 amino acids. The germline CDR1 and CDR2 sequences are MDHEN and SYDVKM. CDR3 nucleotide sequence: TGTGCCAGCAGCACCGAGGTGGGAGGCCGGGATGAGCAGTTCTTC. It translates to CASSTEVGGRDEQFF.

This clone was detected a few times. This sequence joins TRBV6-1 and TRBJ1-1, with D unresolved. The CDR3 spans 13 residues. Trimming stripped 6 bases from V and 1 base from J, with 9 bases between. CDR1 is MNHNS, CDR2 SASEGT, per germline. The CDR3 DNA sequence: TGTGCCAGCAGGAGGCGGGAGAACACTGAAGCTTTCTTT. This encodes CASRRRENTEAFF.

The rearrangement links TRBV19 to TRBJ2-7; TRBD2 is a possible D gene (5 bases). CDR1 LNHDA and CDR2 SQIVND come from the germline V gene (reference sequence). V lost 3 bases and J 4 bases, leaving 10 bases between the germline ends. The CDR3 length is 13 residues. The CDR3, as DNA: TGTGCCAGTAGTATGGAGGTGTGGTACGAGCAGTACTTC. This gives the protein CASSMEVWYEQYF.

Of note for this clone: The sample carries other DNA sequences with the same CDR3. The V gene is TRBV28, the J gene TRBJ1-1; TRBD1 aligns across 9 bases. The length of the CDR3 is 14 residues. Germline lookup yields CDR1 MDHEN and CDR2 SYDVKM. With V trimmed by 5 bases and J by 1 base, 2 bases remained unmatched. CDR3 in DNA: TGTGCCAGCAGTAGGACAGGGGCGAACACTGAAGCTTTCTTT. Its protein is CASSRTGANTEAFF.

J is TRBJ1-5 and V is TRBV6-1, with a weak D call TRBD1 (5 bases). This CDR3 is 15 amino acids long. V was shortened by 1 base and J by 7 bases, with 14 bases between the two germline ends. Germline loops: CDR1 MNHNS, CDR2 SASEGT. The chain's CDR3 is CASSEGGVVGQPQHF. DNA of the CDR3: TGTGCCAGCAGTGAAGGGGGCGTGGTTGGACAGCCCCAGCATTTT.

Notes on this clone: Sequence at one end of the junction differs from germline and may be a read error. Other DNA sequences in the sample encode the same CDR3. V and J are TRBV10-3 and TRBJ2-7; the match to TRBD1 covers 10 bases. The CDR3 contains 14 residues. Germline lookup yields CDR1 ENHRY and CDR2 SYGVKD. The DNA for the CDR3 is TGCGCCATCACCCCCGGGACAGGGGTTTGGGAGCAGTACTTC. Protein product: CAITPGTGVWEQYF.